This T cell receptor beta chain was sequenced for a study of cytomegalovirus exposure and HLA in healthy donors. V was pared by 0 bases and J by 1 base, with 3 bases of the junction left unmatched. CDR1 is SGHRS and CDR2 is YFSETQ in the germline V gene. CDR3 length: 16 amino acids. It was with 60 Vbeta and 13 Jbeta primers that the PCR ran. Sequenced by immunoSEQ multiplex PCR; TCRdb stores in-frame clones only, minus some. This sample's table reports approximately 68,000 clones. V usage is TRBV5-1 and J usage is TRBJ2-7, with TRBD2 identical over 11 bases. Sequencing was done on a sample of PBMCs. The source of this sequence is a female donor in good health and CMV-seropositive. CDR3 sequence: CASSLVTSGRSYEQYF. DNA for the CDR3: TGCGCCAGCAGCTTGGTTACTAGCGGGAGATCCTACGAGCAGTACTTC.